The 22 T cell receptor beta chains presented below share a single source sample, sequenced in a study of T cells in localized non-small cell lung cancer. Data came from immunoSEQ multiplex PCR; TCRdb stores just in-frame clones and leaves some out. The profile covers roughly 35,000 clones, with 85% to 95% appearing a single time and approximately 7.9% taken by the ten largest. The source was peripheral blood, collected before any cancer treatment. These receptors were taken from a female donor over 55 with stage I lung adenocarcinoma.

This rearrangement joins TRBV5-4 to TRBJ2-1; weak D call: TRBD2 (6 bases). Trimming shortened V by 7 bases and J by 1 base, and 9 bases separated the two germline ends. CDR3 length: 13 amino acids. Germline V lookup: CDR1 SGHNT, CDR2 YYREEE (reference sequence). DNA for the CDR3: TGTGCCAGCCGGGACTCATCCTACAATGAGCAGTTCTTC. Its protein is CASRDSSYNEQFF.

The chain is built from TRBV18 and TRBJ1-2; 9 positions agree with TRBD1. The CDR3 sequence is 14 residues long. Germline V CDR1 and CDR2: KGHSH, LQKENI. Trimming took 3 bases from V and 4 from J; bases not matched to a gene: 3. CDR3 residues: CASSPGTGIYGYTF. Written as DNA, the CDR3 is TGTGCCAGCTCACCGGGGACAGGGATCTATGGCTACACCTTC.

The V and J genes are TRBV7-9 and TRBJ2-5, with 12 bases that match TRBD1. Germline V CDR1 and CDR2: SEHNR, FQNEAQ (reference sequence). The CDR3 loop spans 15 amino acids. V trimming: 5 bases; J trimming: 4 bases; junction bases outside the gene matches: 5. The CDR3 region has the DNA TGTGCCAGCAGCGCGGGACAGGGGGCTCGAGAGACCCAGTACTTC. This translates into CASSAGQGARETQYF. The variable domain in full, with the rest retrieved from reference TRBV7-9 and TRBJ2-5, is DTGVSQNPRHKITKRGQNVTFRCDPISEHNRLYWYRQTLGQGPEFLTYFQNEAQLEKSRLLSDRFSAERPKGSFSTLEIQRTEQGDSAMYLCASSAGQGARETQYFGPGTRLLVL.

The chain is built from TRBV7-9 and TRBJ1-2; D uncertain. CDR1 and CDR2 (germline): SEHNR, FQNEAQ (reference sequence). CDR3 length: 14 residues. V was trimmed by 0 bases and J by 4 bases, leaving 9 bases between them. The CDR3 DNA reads TGTGCCAGCAGCTTAGCGACCCCGGGCTATGGCTACACCTTC. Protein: CASSLATPGYGYTF.

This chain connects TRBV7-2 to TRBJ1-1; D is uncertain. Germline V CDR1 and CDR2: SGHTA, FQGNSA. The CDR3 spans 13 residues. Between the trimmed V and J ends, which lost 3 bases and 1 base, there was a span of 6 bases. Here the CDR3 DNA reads TGTGCCAGCAGCTTTCAGGCGAACACTGAAGCTTTCTTT. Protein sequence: CASSFQANTEAFF. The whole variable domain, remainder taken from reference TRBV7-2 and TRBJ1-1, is GAGVSQSPSNKVTEKGKDVELRCDPISGHTALYWYRQSLGQGLEFLIYFQGNSAPDKSGLPSDRFSAERTGGSVSTLTIQRTQQEDSAVYLCASSFQANTEAFFGQGTRLTVV.

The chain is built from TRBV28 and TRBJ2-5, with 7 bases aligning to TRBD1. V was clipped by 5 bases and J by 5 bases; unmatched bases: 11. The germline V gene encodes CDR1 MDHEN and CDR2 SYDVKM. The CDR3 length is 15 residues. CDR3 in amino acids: CASSGGERGRETQYF. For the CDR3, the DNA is TGTGCCAGCAGTGGCGGAGAAAGGGGGCGGGAGACCCAGTACTTC.

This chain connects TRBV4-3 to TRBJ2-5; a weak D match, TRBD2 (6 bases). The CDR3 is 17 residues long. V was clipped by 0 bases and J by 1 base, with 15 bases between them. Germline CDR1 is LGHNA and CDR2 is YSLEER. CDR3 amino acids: CASSQDPFFGGQETQYF. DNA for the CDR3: TGCGCCAGCAGCCAAGATCCGTTTTTCGGGGGCCAAGAGACCCAGTACTTC.

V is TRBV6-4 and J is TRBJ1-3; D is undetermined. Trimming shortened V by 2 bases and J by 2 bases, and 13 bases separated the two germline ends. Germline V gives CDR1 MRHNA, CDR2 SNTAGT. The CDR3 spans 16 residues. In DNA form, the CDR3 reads TGTGCCAGCAGTGACCAAACATATCCTCCTGGAAACACCATATATTTT. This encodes CASSDQTYPPGNTIYF.

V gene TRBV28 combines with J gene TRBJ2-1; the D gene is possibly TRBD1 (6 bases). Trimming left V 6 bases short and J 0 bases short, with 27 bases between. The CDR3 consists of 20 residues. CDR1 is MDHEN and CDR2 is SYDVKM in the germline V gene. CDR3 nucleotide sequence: TGTGCCAGCAGGGATACATCGGGACATCCGGTTTTGGGCTCCTACAATGAGCAGTTCTTC. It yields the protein CASRDTSGHPVLGSYNEQFF.

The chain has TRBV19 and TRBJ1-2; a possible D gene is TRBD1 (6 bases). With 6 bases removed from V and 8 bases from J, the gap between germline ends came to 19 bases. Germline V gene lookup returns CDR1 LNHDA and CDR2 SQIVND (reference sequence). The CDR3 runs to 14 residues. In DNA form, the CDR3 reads TGTGCCAGTAGCGATAACCAGGGGCGAACCGGCTACACCTTC. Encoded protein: CASSDNQGRTGYTF. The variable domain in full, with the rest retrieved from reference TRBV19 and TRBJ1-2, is DGGITQSPKYLFRKEGQNVTLSCEQNLNHDAMYWYRQDPGQGLRLIYYSQIVNDFQKGDIAEGYSVSREKKESFPLTVTSAQKNPTAFYLCASSDNQGRTGYTFGSGTRLTVV.

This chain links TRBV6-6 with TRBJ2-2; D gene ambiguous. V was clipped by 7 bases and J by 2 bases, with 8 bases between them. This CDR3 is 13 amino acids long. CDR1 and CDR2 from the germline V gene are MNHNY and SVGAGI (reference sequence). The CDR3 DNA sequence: TGTGCCAGCAAACCCCTAAACACCGGGGAGCTGTTTTTT. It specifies CASKPLNTGELFF.

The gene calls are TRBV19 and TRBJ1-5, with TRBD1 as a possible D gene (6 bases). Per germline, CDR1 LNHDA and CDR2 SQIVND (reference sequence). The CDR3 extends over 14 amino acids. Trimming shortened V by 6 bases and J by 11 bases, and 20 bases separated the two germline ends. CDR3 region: CASRGGQTRGAQHF. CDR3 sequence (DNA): TGTGCCAGTAGGGGCGGACAGACTAGGGGGGCCCAGCATTTT.

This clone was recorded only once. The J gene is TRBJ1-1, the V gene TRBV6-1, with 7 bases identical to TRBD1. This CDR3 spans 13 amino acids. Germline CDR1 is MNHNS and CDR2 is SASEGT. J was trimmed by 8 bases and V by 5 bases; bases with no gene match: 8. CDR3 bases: TGTGCCAGCAGTAGACAGGGCCCTTACGAAGCTTTCTTT. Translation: CASSRQGPYEAFF.

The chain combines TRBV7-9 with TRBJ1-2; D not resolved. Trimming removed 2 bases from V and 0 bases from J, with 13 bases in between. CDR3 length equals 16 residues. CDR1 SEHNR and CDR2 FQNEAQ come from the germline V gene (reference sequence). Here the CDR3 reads CASSLSGGGTNYGYTF. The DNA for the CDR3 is TGTGCCAGCAGCTTAAGCGGAGGAGGGACTAACTATGGCTACACCTTC.

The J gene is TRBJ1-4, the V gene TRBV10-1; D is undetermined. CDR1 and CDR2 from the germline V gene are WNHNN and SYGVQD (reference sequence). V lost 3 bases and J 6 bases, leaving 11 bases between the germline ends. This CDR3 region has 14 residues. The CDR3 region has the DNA TGCGCCAGCAGTGATCCGGGTGCAGATGAAAAACTGTTTTTT. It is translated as CASSDPGADEKLFF.

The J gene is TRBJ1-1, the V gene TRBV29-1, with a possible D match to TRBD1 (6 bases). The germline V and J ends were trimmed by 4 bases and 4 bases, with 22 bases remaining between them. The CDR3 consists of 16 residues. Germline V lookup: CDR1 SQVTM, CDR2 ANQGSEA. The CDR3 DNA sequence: TGCAGCGTTGGAAGGATTGGAGGGGGGTTGGGCACTGAAGCTTTCTTT. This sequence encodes CSVGRIGGGLGTEAFF.

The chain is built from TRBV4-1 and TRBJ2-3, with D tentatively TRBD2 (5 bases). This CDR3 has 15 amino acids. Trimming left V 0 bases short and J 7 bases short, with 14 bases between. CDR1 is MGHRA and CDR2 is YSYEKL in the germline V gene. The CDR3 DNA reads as TGCGCCAGCAGCCAAGATATAGAGACTACTAATACGCAGTATTTT. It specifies CASSQDIETTNTQYF.

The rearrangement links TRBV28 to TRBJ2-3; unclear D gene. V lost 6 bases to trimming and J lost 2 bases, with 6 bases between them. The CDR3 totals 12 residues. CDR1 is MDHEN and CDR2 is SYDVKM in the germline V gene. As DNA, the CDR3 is TGTGCCAGCAGCCTAAACACAGATACGCAGTATTTT. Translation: CASSLNTDTQYF.

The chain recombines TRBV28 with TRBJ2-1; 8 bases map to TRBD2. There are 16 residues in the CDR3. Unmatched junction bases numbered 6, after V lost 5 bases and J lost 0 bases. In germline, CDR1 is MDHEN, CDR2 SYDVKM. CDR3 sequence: CASSPSGHSSYNEQFF. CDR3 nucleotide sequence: TGTGCCAGCAGTCCTAGCGGGCACAGCTCCTACAATGAGCAGTTCTTC.

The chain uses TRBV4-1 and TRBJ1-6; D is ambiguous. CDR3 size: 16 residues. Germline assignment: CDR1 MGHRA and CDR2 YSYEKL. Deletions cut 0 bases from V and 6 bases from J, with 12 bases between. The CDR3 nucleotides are TGCGCCAGCAGCCAAGAAGGAGGAGTGGGTAATTCACCCCTCCACTTT. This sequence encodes CASSQEGGVGNSPLHF.

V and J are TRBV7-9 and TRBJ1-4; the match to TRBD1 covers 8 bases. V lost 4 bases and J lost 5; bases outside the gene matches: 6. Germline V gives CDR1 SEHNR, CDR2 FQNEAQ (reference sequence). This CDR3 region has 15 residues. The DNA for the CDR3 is TGTGCCAGCAGCTCTAACAGGGGGAGGAATGAAAAACTGTTTTTT. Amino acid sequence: CASSSNRGRNEKLFF.

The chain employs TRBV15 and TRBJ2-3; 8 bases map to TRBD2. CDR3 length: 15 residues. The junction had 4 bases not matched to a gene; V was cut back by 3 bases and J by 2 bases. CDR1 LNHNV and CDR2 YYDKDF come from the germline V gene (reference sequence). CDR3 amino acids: CATSSYGGVTDTQYF. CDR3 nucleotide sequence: TGTGCCACCAGCAGTTACGGGGGGGTCACAGATACGCAGTATTTT.